These T cell receptor beta chains were read from a single sample in a study of cytomegalovirus exposure and HLA in healthy donors. The repertoire was sequenced with immunoSEQ multiplex PCR; TCRdb's copy has only in-frame clones and lacks some. The sample yields some 97,000 clones, around three quarters seen once. Material for sequencing was PBMCs. All receptors derive from a female donor in good health and CMV-seropositive. CDR3s include the opening cysteine and the closing phenylalanine or tryptophan. D genes are given only for firm matches. Clone size appears in some rows only: once, few, many, or a class for an expanded clone.

>TRBV6-1|TRBJ1-3|.|.
CASSPFEGNTIYF
TGTGCCAGCAGCCCGTTTGAGGGAAACACCATATATTTT
>TRBV5-1|TRBJ2-7|.|.
CASSLDGGAGSSYEQYF
TGCGCCAGCAGCTTGGACGGCGGGGCGGGAAGCTCCTACGAGCAGTACTTC
>TRBV6-6|TRBJ1-2|.|.
CASRKGGENYGYTF
TGTGCCAGCAGAAAGGGGGGGGAAAACTATGGCTACACCTTC
>TRBV19|TRBJ2-5|TRBD1|few
CASSRGTGGGETQYF
TGTGCCAGTTCCCGGGGGACAGGGGGAGGCGAGACCCAGTACTTC
>TRBV5-1|TRBJ2-7|TRBD1|once
CASSLGGTSSYEQYF
TGCGCCAGCAGCTTAGGGGGCACTAGCTCCTACGAGCAGTACTTC
>TRBV29-1|TRBJ1-2|.|.
CSVERAGVDSYTF
TGCAGCGTTGAAAGGGCAGGGGTTGATAGCTACACCTTC
>TRBV15|TRBJ1-4|.|.
CATSRDPRTLYEKLFF
TGTGCCACCAGCAGAGATCCTCGGACATTATATGAAAAACTGTTTTTT
>TRBV4-1|TRBJ2-1|TRBD1|.
CASSHTGTGGYEQFF
TGCGCCAGCAGCCACACCGGGACAGGGGGTTATGAGCAGTTCTTC
>TRBV7-9|TRBJ2-5|.|few
CASSLERYQETQYF
TGTGCCAGCAGCTTAGAACGGTACCAAGAGACCCAGTACTTC
>TRBV15|TRBJ2-7|TRBD2|.
CATSRDPPRVAGVYEQYF
TGTGCCACCAGCAGAGATCCGCCGAGGGTAGCGGGGGTCTACGAGCAGTACTTC
>TRBV29-1|TRBJ2-1|TRBD1|.
CSIRQGLNNEQFF
TGCAGCATCCGACAGGGGTTGAACAATGAGCAGTTCTTC
>TRBV2|TRBJ2-2|.|few
CASSPGQNTGELFF
TGTGCCAGCAGTCCGGGACAGAACACCGGGGAGCTGTTTTTT
>TRBV6-5|TRBJ1-5|.|.
CASSLTGNSNQPQHF
TGTGCCAGCAGTTTAACAGGGAATAGCAATCAGCCCCAGCATTTT
>TRBV27|TRBJ1-2|.|.
CASRDRTGTEAGGYTF
TGTGCCAGCAGAGATCGGACCGGGACTGAGGCCGGGGGCTACACCTTC
>TRBV19|TRBJ1-3|TRBD1|.
CASSRGGSSGNTIYF
TGTGCCAGTAGTAGAGGGGGCTCCTCTGGAAACACCATATATTTT
>TRBV19|TRBJ2-7|.|.
CASSQGGWASYEQYF
TGTGCCAGTAGTCAAGGGGGATGGGCCTCCTACGAGCAGTACTTC
>TRBV4-2|TRBJ1-2|.|.
CASSLHTDGYTF
TGTGCCAGCAGCTTACACACCGACGGGTACACCTTC
>TRBV6-6|TRBJ2-7|TRBD2|.
CASSLTSGALHEQYF
TGTGCCAGCAGTTTGACTAGCGGTGCTTTACACGAGCAGTACTTC
>TRBV11-2|TRBJ2-1|.|.
CASSRGLRLGGEQFF
TGTGCCAGCAGCCGCGGACTACGGCTTGGAGGCGAGCAGTTCTTC
>TRBV19|TRBJ1-1|TRBD1|once
CASSIQGANTEAFF
TGTGCCAGTAGTATACAGGGGGCAAACACTGAAGCTTTCTTT
>TRBV30|TRBJ2-7|.|.
CAWSVSGLPYEQYF
TGTGCCTGGAGTGTCTCAGGATTACCCTACGAGCAGTACTTC
>TRBV28|TRBJ2-2|.|.
CASSLFGQGGELFF
TGTGCCAGCAGTTTATTCGGGCAGGGCGGGGAGCTGTTTTTT
>TRBV18|TRBJ1-1|TRBD1|.
CASSPSGGTEAFF
TGTGCCAGCTCACCGTCAGGGGGTACTGAAGCTTTCTTT
>TRBV13|TRBJ2-1|TRBD2|few
CASSLSWASGGLYNEQFF
TGTGCCAGCAGCTTAAGCTGGGCTAGCGGGGGGCTTTACAATGAGCAGTTCTTC
>TRBV5-6|TRBJ2-1|.|.
CASRFGSHEQFF
TGTGCCAGCAGGTTCGGGAGTCATGAGCAGTTCTTC
>TRBV6-5|TRBJ2-5|.|.
CASSLDSAQETQYF
TGTGCCAGCAGCCTCGACTCCGCCCAAGAGACCCAGTACTTC
>TRBV6-1|TRBJ2-6|TRBD1|.
CASSGAGTGKTNGLTF
TGTGCCAGCAGTGGAGCCGGGACAGGGAAGACCAACGGCCTGACTTTC
>TRBV10-1|TRBJ2-3|TRBD2|.
CASSETWTSGGRDTQYF
TGCGCCAGCAGTGAGACGTGGACTAGCGGGGGTAGGGATACGCAGTATTTT
>TRBV19|TRBJ1-2|TRBD1|.
CASSIAQGYGYTF
TGTGCCAGTAGTATCGCACAGGGGTATGGCTACACCTTC
>TRBV7-8|TRBJ2-5|.|.
CASSPPREETQYF
TGTGCCAGCAGCCCCCCCCGGGAGGAGACCCAGTACTTC
>TRBV27|TRBJ2-7|TRBD1|.
CASTYYRQGFSHEQYF
TGTGCCAGCACCTATTATCGACAGGGTTTTTCCCACGAGCAGTACTTC
>TRBV15|TRBJ2-7|.|.
CATSRDINEQYF
TGTGCCACCAGCAGAGATATAAACGAGCAGTACTTC
>TRBV18|TRBJ1-1|.|.
CASSPDSLNTEAFF
TGTGCCAGCTCACCCGACAGTTTGAACACTGAAGCTTTCTTT
>TRBV18|TRBJ1-1|TRBD1|.
CASSPGTGGFTEAFF
TGTGCCAGCTCACCGGGGACAGGGGGCTTTACTGAAGCTTTCTTT
>TRBV5-4|TRBJ2-1|.|once
CASSFTGGKEQFF
TGTGCCAGCAGCTTTACCGGAGGGAAGGAGCAGTTCTTC
>TRBV19|TRBJ2-1|.|.
CASSPHRTSSYNEQFF
TGTGCCAGTAGTCCCCATAGAACGAGCTCCTACAATGAGCAGTTCTTC
>TRBV6-1|TRBJ1-5|.|.
CASSDPQGTNQPQHF
TGTGCCAGCAGTGACCCACAGGGCACGAATCAGCCCCAGCATTTT
>TRBV11-2|TRBJ2-1|.|.
CASSLEDFALYNEQFF
TGTGCCAGCAGCTTAGAGGACTTTGCTCTTTACAATGAGCAGTTCTTC
>TRBV18|TRBJ1-1|.|few
CASSPARGSNTEAFF
TGTGCCAGCTCACCTGCAAGGGGGTCGAACACTGAAGCTTTCTTT
>TRBV6-1|TRBJ2-7|TRBD1|.
CASSDRTGASYEQYF
TGTGCCAGCAGTGACCGGACAGGGGCGTCCTACGAGCAGTACTTC
>TRBV19|TRBJ1-1|.|.
CASSPGWVDTEAFF
TGTGCCAGTAGCCCCGGGTGGGTGGACACTGAAGCTTTCTTT